These 2 T cell receptor beta chains were sequenced from one sample in a study of T cell responses to AZD1222 COVID-19 vaccine. Only in-frame clones appear in the TCRdb table, and some are missing; sequencing was by immunoSEQ multiplex PCR. The sample has some 120,000 clones, 90% to 95% seen once; the top ten hold more than 2.5%. Sequencing used peripheral blood, obtained on day 0 of AZD1222 vaccination. These receptors all stem from an adult in good health.

This clone appeared once. The chain uses TRBV29-1 and TRBJ2-1; TRBD2 agrees at 9 bases. Trimming at V came to 1 base and at J to 4 bases, leaving 5 bases not matched to a gene. Germline V gene data show CDR1 as SQVTM and CDR2 as ANQGSEA. The CDR3 has 15 amino acids. CDR3 bases: TGCAGCGTTGAAGGCAAGACTAGCGGATACAATGAGCAGTTCTTC. It encodes CSVEGKTSGYNEQFF.

This chain uses TRBV6-5 with TRBJ2-7, with D perhaps TRBD1 or TRBD2 (5 bases each). The V gene's germline CDR1 is MNHEY and CDR2 SVGAGI. The CDR3 length is 13 residues. V lost 0 bases and J lost 5, with 8 bases in between. The CDR3 sequence: CASSYSGTDEQYF. For the CDR3, the DNA is TGTGCCAGCAGTTACTCCGGGACGGACGAGCAGTACTTC.